The clone carrying this T cell receptor (beta chain) was detected only a few times. In the authors' methods: The authors estimated nucleated cell counts from reference gene primer amplification. Repertoires were generated with immunoSEQ multiplex PCR, while TCRdb's copy carries only in-frame clones and drops some. The D gene and trimming were derived from the DNA, and the V and J assignments and clone size from that table. This table holds approximately 61,000 clones, around four fifths found once. The entry originates in a study of blood T cell repertoires in COVID-19. About the study: Italy, Spain and the United States were the sources of the convalescent and acute COVID-19 samples. The cDNA or gDNA used as material had been derived from T cells, B-cell-depleted T cells, or PBMCs.

Germline V gene data show CDR1 as SGHNT and CDR2 as YYREEE (reference sequence). The CDR3 contains 14 residues. Trimming removed 0 bases at V and 6 bases at J, with 7 bases between. Input material: peripheral blood. The clonotype comes from a man in his 70s with acute or convalescent COVID-19. This rearrangement joins TRBV5-4 to TRBJ1-6; D gene uncertain. CDR3 region: CASSLAIVNSPLHF. The CDR3 bases are TGTGCCAGCAGCTTGGCCATTGTTAATTCACCCCTCCACTTT.